This TCR beta chain originates from a study of identical twins. Overall study findings and caveats: The authors noted that invariant MAIT and iNKT cells could partly confound zero-insertion analyses. The conclusions drew on cross-sectional statistical analysis instead of tracking the same donors. Fewer insertions characterized abundant cord blood beta clonotypes, whereas memory repertoires showed none. Excess sharing between twins was weaker in beta out-of-frame sequences.

To note about this clonotype: The antigen is unknown.

TCRdb reprocessed the 5' RACE reads via MiXCR and lists one record per CDR3 protein. The sample records about 500,000 distinct CDR3 sequences, about 13% being singletons. The same sample was also used in a study of yellow fever vaccine responses in identical twins.

The sequence was collected from a woman under 30 in good health. The source material was CD4+ T cells sorted from blood.

The DNA for the CDR3 is TGTGCCAGCAGCTTAGGGGAGAATTCTAACTATGGCTACACCTTC. Its translation is CASSLGENSNYGYTF. The chain couples TRBV13 to TRBJ1-2; no clear D gene. There are 15 residues in the CDR3. V was pared by 0 bases and J by 0 bases, with 8 bases between. Looked up from germline, CDR1 is PRHDT and CDR2 is FYEKMQ (reference sequence).